The TCR beta chain described here comes from a study of T cells in tumors after PD-1 blockade. Profiling relied on immunoSEQ multiplex PCR, and the TCRdb table lists in-frame clones only, not all of them. Of around 25,000 clones in the sample, roughly 82% are singletons; the top ten hold 9.5% to 15%. Trimming removed 7 bases from V and 0 bases from J; junction bases left unmatched: 8. Germline CDR1 and CDR2: SQVTM and ANQGSEA. The CDR3 covers 16 residues. The sequencing used PBMCs, collected after anti-PD-1 treatment. V gene TRBV29-1 combines with J gene TRBJ1-5; 11 bases fit TRBD1. The receptor comes from a human donor with basal cell carcinoma. CDR3 bases: TGCAGCGATACCGGGACAGGGGGGTATAGCAATCAGCCCCAGCATTTT. Protein product: CSDTGTGGYSNQPQHF.